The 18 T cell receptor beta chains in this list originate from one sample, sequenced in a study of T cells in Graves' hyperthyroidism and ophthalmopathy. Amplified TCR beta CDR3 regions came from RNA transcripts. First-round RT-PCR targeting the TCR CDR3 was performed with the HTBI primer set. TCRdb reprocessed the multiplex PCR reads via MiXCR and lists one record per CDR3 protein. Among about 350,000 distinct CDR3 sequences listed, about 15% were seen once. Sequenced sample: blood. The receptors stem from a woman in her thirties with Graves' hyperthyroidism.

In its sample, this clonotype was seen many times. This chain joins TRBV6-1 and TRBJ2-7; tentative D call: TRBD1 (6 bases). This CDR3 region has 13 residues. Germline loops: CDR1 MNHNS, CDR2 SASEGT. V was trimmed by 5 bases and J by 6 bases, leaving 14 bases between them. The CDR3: CASSYPKGGEQYF. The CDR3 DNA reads TGTGCCAGCAGTTATCCCAAAGGGGGCGAGCAGTACTTC.

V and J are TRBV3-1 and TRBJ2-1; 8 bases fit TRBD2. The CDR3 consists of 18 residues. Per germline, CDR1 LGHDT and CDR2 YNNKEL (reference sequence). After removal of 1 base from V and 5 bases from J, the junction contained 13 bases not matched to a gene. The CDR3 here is CASSQGLAGWEGHNEQFF. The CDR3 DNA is TGTGCCAGCAGCCAAGGGCTAGCGGGTTGGGAGGGGCACAATGAGCAGTTCTTC.

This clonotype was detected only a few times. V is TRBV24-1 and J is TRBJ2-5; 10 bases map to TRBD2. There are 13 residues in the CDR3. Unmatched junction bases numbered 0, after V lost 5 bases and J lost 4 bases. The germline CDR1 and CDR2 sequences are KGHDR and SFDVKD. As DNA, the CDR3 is TGTGCCACCAGTGCTAGCGGGAGAGAGACCCAGTACTTC. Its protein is CATSASGRETQYF.

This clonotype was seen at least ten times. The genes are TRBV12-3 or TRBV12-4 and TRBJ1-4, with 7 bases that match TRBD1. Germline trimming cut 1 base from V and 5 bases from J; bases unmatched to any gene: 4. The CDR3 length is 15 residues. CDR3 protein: CASSLGTGGNEKLFF. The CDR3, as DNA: TGTGCCAGCAGTTTAGGGACAGGTGGGAATGAAAAACTGTTTTTT.

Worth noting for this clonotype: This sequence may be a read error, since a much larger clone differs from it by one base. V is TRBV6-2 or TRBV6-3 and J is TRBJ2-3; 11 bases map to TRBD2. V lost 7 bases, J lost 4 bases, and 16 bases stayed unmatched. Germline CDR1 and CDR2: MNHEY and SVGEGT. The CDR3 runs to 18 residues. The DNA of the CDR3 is TGTGCCAGCAACCTCCCGGGACTAGCGGAAGTCAGCGCAGATACGCAGTATTTT. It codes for CASNLPGLAEVSADTQYF.

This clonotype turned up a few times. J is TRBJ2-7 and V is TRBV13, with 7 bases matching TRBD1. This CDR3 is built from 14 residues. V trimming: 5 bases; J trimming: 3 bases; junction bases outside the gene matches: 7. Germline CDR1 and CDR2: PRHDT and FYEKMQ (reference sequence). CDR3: CASSEDRVNYEQYF. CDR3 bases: TGTGCCAGCAGCGAAGACAGGGTCAACTACGAGCAGTACTTC.

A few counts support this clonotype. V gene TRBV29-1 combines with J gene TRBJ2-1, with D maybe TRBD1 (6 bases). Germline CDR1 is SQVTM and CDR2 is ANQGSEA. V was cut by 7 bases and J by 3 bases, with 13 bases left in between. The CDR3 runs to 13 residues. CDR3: CSADRSLYNEQFF. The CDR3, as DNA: TGCAGCGCAGACAGGTCCCTCTACAATGAGCAGTTCTTC.

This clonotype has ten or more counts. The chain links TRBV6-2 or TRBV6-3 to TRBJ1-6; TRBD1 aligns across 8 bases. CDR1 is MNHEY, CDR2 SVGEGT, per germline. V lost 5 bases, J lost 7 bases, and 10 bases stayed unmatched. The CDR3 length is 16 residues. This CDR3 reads CASSQHRDRSNSPLHF. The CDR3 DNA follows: TGTGCCAGCAGTCAGCACCGGGACAGGAGCAATTCACCCCTCCACTTT.

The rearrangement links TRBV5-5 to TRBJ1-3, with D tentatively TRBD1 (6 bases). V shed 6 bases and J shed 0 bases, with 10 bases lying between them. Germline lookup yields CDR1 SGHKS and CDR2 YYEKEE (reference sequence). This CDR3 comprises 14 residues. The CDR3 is CASKGDFSGNTIYF. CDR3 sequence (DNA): TGTGCCAGCAAGGGGGACTTCTCTGGAAACACCATATATTTT.

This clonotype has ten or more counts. The CDR3 reads CAISGRQFSEQYF. CDR3 in DNA: TGTGCCATCAGCGGGAGGCAATTCTCCGAGCAGTACTTC. The chain recombines TRBV10-3 with TRBJ2-7; 7 positions match TRBD2. CDR1 is ENHRY, CDR2 SYGVKD, per germline. CDR3 length: 13 amino acids. V trimming: 6 bases; J trimming: 6 bases; junction bases outside the gene matches: 8.

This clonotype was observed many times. Here the CDR3 reads CASSYSLGDSLAYEQYF. The CDR3, as DNA: TGTGCCAGCAGTTACTCCCTGGGGGACAGTCTTGCCTACGAGCAGTACTTC. This chain uses TRBV6-5 with TRBJ2-7; 7 bases fit TRBD1. V trimming: 0 bases; J trimming: 2 bases; junction bases outside the gene matches: 10. The length of the CDR3 is 17 residues. Germline V CDR1 and CDR2: MNHEY, SVGAGI.

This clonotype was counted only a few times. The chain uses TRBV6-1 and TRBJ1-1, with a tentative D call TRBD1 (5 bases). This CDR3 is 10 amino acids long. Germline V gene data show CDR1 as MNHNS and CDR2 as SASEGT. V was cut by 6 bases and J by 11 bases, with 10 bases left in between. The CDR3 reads CASRGWGAFF. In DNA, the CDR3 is TGTGCCAGCAGAGGGTGGGGGGCTTTCTTT.

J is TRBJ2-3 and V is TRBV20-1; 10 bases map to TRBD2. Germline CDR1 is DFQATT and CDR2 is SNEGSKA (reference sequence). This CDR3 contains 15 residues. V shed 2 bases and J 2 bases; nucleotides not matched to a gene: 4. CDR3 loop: CSARYLAGDTDTQYF. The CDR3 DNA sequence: TGCAGTGCTAGATACCTAGCGGGAGACACAGATACGCAGTATTTT.

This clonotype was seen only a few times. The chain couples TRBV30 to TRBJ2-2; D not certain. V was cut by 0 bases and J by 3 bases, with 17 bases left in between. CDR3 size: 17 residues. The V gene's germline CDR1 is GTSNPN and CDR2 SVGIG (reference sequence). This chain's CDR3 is CAWSVTWRTADTGELFF. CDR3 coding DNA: TGTGCCTGGAGTGTAACCTGGCGTACGGCCGACACCGGGGAGCTGTTTTTT. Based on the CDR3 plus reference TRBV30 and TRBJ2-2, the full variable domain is SQTIHQWPATLVQPVGSPLSLECTVEGTSNPNLYWYRQAAGRGLQLLFYSVGIGQISSEVPQNLSASRPQDRQFILSSKKLLLSDSGFYLCAWSVTWRTADTGELFFGEGSRLTVL.

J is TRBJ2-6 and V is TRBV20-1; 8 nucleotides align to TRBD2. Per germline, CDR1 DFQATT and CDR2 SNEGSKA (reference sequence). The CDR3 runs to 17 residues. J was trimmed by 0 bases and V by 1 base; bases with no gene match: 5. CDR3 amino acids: CSARAGTRDSGANVLTF. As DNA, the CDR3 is TGCAGTGCTAGAGCCGGGACTAGAGACTCTGGGGCCAACGTCCTGACTTTC.

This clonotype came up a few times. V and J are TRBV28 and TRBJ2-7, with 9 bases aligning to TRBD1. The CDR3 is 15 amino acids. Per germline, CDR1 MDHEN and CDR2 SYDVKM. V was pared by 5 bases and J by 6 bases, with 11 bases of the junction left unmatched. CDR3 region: CASSPPGTGSIEQYF. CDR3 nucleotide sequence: TGTGCCAGCAGTCCCCCCGGGACAGGGTCTATCGAGCAGTACTTC.

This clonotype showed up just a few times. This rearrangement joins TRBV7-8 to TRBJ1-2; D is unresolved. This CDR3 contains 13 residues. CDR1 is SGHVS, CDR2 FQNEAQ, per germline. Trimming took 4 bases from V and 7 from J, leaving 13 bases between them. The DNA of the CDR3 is TGTGCCAGCAGCTCAAAAGCGGGGAGTGGCTACACCTTC. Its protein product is CASSSKAGSGYTF.

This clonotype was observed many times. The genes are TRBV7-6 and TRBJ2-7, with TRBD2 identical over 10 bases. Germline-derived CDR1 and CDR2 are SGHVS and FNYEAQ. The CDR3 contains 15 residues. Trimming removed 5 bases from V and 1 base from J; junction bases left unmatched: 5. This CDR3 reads CASSLLAGVSYEQYF. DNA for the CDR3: TGTGCCAGCAGCCTGCTAGCGGGAGTATCCTACGAGCAGTACTTC.